The TCR beta chain under discussion was sequenced for a study of blood T cell repertoires in COVID-19. Data came from immunoSEQ multiplex PCR; TCRdb stores just in-frame clones and leaves some out. The repertoire has roughly 200,000 clones, 90% of them found once; the top ten carry 0.5% to 0.6%. With 1 base removed from V and 4 bases from J, the gap between germline ends came to 11 bases. Germline CDR1 is MNHNS and CDR2 is SASEGT. The CDR3 runs to 16 residues. Sequenced material: peripheral blood. The rearrangement joins TRBV6-1 to TRBJ1-6; perhaps TRBD1 as D (5 bases). The TCR was taken from a man aged 50 to 60 with acute or convalescent COVID-19. The CDR3 DNA sequence: TGTGCCAGCAGTGAAGGGACAAATCTTTATAATTCACCCCTCCACTTT. Protein product: CASSEGTNLYNSPLHF.